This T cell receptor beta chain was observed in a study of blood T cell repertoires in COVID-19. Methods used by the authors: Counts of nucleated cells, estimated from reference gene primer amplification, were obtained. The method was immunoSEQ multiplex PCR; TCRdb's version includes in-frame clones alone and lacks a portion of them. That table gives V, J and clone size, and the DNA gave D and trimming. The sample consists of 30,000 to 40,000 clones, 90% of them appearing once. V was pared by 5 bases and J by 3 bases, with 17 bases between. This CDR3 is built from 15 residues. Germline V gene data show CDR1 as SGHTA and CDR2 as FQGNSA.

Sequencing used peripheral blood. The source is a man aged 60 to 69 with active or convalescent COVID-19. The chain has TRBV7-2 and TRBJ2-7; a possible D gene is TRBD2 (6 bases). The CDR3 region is CASSLNGGGGYEQYF. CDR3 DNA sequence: TGTGCCAGCAGCCTTAACGGGGGTGGGGGCTACGAGCAGTACTTC.